The clone carrying this T cell receptor (beta chain) came up many times. Its antigen is as yet unknown. TCR cDNA received a 3' ligated oligonucleotide that carried a UMI. The sample comes from a study of naive and memory T cell subsets. General study points: Potentially, T cell activation and differentiation skew this RNA-based measurement.

Trimming cost V 6 bases and J 5 bases, with 25 bases left between them. In germline, CDR1 is MNHNS, CDR2 SASEGT. CDR3 length: 17 amino acids. The SP2 primer and nested alpha and beta constant region primers amplified ligated cDNA in four rounds. Reverse transcription of blood and skin TCR RNA was primed at alpha and beta constant regions. From the 5' RACE reads, TCRdb called clonotypes with MiXCR, one entry per CDR3 protein. The repertoire holds roughly 60,000 distinct CDR3 sequences, with 7% to 8.5% as singletons. The rearrangement links TRBV6-1 to TRBJ2-5; D remains ambiguous. This clonotype was sampled from a male donor in good health. The CDR3 region has the DNA TGTGCCAGCAGCGGACGAGTGCACAACACCTTTGAGGAGACCCAGTACTTC. Its translation: CASSGRVHNTFEETQYF.